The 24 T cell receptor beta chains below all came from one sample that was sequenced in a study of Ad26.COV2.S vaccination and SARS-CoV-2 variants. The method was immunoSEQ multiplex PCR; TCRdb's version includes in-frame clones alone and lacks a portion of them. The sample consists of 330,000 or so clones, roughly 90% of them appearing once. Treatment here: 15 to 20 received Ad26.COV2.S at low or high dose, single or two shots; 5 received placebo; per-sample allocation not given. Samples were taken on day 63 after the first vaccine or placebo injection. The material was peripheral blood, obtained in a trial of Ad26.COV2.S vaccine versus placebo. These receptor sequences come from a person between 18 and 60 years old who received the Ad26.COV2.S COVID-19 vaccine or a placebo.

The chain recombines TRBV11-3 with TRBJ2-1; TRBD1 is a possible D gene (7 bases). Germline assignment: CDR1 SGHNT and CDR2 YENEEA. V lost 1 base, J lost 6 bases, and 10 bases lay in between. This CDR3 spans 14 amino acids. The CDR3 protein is CASSLVQGGNEQFF. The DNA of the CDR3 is TGTGCCAGCAGCTTAGTCCAGGGGGGCAATGAGCAGTTCTTC. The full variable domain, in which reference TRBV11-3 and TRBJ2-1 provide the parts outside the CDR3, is EAGVVQSPRYKIIEKKQPVAFWCNPISGHNTLYWYLQNLGQGPELLIRYENEEAVDDSQLPKDRFSAERLKGVDSTLKIQPAELGDSAVYLCASSLVQGGNEQFFGPGTRLTVL.

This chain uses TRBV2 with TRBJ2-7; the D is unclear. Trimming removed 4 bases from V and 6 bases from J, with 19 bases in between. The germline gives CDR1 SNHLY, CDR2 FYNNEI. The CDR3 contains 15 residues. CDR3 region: CASSVIGQSGGEQYV. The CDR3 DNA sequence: TGTGCCAGCAGTGTTATCGGGCAGTCGGGCGGCGAGCAGTACGTC.

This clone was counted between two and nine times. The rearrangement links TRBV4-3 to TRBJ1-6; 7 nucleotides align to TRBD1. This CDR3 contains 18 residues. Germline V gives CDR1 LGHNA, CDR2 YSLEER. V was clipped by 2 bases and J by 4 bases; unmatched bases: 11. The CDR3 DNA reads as TGCGCCAGCAGCCAAACTGACAGGGTGAGGGGATATAATTCACCCCTCCACTTT. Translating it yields CASSQTDRVRGYNSPLHF.

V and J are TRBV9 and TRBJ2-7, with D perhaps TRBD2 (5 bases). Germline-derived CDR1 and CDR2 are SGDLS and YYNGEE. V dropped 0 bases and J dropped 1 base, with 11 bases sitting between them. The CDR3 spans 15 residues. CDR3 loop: CASSVAGWTSYEQYF. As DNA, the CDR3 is TGTGCCAGCAGCGTAGCGGGCTGGACTTCCTACGAGCAGTACTTC.

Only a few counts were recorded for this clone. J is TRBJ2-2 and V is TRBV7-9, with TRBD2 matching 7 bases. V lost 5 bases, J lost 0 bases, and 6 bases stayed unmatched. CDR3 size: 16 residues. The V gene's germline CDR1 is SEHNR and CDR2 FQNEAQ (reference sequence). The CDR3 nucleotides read TGTGCCAGCAGCGCGGGGGTAATCGCGAACACCGGGGAGCTGTTTTTT. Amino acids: CASSAGVIANTGELFF.

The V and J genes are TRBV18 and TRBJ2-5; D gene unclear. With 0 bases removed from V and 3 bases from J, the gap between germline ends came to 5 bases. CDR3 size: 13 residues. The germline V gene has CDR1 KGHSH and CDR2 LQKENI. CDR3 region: CASSPPGKETQYF. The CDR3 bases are TGTGCCAGCTCACCACCGGGGAAAGAGACCCAGTACTTC.

This chain's CDR3 is CAISESVVRDTEAFF. DNA of the CDR3: TGTGCCATCAGTGAGTCCGTGGTACGGGACACTGAAGCTTTCTTT. The chain combines TRBV10-3 with TRBJ1-1; no firm D call. This CDR3 contains 15 residues. Germline CDR1 is ENHRY and CDR2 is SYGVKD. V dropped 0 bases and J dropped 3 bases, with 11 bases sitting between them.

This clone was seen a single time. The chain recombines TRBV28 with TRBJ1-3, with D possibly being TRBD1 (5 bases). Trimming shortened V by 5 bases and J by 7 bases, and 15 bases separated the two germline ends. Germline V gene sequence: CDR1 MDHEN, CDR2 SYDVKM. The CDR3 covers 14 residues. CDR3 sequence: CASSKTGARNTIYF. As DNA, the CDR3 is TGTGCCAGCAGTAAAACCGGGGCTCGGAACACCATATATTTT.

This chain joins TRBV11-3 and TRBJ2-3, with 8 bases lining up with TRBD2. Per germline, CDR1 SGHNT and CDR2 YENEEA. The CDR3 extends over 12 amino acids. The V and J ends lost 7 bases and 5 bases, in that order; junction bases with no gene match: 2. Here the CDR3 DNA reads TGTGCCAGCAAAGCGGGGGAAGATACGCAGTATTTT. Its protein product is CASKAGEDTQYF.

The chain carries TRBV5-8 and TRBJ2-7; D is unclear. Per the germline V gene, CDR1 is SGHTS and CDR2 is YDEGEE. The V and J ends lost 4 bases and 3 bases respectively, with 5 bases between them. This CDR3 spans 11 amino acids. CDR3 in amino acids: CASSQYYEQYF. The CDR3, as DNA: TGTGCCAGCAGCCAATACTACGAGCAGTACTTC.

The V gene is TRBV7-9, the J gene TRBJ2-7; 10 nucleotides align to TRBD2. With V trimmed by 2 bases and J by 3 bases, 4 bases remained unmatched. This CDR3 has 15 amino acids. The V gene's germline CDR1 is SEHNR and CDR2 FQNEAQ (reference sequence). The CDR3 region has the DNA TGTGCCAGCAGCTTAAGCGGGGGGGCCCACTACGAGCAGTACGTC. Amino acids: CASSLSGGAHYEQYV.

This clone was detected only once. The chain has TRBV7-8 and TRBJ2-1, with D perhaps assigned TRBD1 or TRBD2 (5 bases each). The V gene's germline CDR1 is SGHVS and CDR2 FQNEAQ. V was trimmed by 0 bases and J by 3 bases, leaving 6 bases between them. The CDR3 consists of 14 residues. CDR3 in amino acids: CASSLAGVYNEQFF. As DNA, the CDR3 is TGTGCCAGCAGCTTAGCGGGGGTCTACAATGAGCAGTTCTTC.

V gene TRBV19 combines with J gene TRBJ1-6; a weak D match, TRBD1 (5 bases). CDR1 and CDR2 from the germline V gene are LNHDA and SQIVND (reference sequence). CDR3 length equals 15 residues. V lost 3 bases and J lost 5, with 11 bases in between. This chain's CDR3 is CASSMTVSNNSPLHF. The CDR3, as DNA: TGTGCCAGTAGTATGACAGTATCAAATAATTCACCCCTCCACTTT. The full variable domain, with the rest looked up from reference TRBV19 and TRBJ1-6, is DGGITQSPKYLFRKEGQNVTLSCEQNLNHDAMYWYRQDPGQGLRLIYYSQIVNDFQKGDIAEGYSVSREKKESFPLTVTSAQKNPTAFYLCASSMTVSNNSPLHFGNGTRLTVT.

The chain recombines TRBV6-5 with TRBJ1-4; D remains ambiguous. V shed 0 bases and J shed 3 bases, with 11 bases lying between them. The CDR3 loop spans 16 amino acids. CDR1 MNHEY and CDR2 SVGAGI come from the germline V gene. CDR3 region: CASSYSSGSPNEKLFF. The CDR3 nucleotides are TGTGCCAGCAGTTACTCGAGTGGCAGCCCTAATGAAAAACTGTTTTTT.

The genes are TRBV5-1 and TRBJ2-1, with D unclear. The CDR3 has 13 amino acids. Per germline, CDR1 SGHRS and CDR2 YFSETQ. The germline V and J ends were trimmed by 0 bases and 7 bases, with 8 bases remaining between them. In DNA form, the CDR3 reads TGCGCCAGCAGCTTGGATGCCAGGAATGAGCAGTTCTTC. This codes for CASSLDARNEQFF. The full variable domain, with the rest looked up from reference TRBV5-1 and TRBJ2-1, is KAGVTQTPRYLIKTRGQQVTLSCSPISGHRSVSWYQQTPGQGLQFLFEYFSETQRNKGNFPGRFSGRQFSNSRSEMNVSTLELGDSALYLCASSLDARNEQFFGPGTRLTVL.

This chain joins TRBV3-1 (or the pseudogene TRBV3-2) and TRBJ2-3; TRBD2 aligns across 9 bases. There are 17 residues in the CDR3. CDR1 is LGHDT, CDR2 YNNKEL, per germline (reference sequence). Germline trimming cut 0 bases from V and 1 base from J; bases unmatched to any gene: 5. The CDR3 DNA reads TGTGCCAGCAGCCAAGATTGGCGGGAGGGCGGCACAGATACGCAGTATTTT. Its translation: CASSQDWREGGTDTQYF.

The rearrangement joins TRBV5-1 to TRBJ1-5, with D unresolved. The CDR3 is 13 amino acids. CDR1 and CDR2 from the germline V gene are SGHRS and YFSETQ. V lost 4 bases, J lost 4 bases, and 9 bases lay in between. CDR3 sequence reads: CASSLLGNQPQHF. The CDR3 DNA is TGCGCCAGCAGCCTTCTGGGAAATCAGCCCCAGCATTTT.

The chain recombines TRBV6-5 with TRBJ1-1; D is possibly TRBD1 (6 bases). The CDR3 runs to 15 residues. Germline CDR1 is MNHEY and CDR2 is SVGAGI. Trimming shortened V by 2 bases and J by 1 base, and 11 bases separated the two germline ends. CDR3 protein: CASSYGIGGNTEAFF. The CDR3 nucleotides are TGTGCCAGCAGTTACGGTATAGGGGGGAACACTGAAGCTTTCTTT.

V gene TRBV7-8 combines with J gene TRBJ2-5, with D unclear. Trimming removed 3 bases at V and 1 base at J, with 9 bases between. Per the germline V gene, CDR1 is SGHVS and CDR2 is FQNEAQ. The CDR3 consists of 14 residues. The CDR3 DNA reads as TGTGCCAGCAGCTTCCACGGGCTCCAAGAGACCCAGTACTTC. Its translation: CASSFHGLQETQYF.

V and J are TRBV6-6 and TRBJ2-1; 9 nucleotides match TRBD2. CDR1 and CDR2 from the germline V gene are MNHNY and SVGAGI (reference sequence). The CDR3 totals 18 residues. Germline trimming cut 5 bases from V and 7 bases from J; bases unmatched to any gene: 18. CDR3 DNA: TGTGCCAGCAGTCCAGGCGGGGGGGCCCCAAACCCCTTTAATGAGCAGTTCTTC. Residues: CASSPGGGAPNPFNEQFF.

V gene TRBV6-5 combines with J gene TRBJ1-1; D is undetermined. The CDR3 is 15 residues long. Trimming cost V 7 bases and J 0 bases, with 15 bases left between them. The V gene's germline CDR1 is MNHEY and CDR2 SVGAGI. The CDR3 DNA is TGTGCCAGCACGGTGGAGGAACGGATGAACACTGAAGCTTTCTTT. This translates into CASTVEERMNTEAFF.

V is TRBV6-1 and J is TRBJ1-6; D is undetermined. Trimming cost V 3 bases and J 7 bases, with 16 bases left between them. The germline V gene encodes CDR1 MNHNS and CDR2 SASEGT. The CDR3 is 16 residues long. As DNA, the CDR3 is TGTGCCAGCAGTGATGGGTTTGCGTGGGAAAATTCACCCCTCCACTTT. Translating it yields CASSDGFAWENSPLHF.

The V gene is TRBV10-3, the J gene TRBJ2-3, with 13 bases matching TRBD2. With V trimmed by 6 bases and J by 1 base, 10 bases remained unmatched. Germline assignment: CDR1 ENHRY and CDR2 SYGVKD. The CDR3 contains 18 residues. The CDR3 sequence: CAIRPGLAGTDGTDTQYF. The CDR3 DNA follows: TGTGCCATCAGGCCGGGACTAGCGGGAACCGACGGCACAGATACGCAGTATTTT.

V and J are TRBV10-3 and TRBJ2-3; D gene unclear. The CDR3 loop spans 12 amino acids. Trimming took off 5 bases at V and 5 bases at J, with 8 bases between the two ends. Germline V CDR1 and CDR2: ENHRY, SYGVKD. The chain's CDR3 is CAISSRLDTQYF. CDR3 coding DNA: TGTGCCATCAGTTCCCGACTAGATACGCAGTATTTT.